Detailed here is one TCR beta chain. CDR3 length: 16 amino acids. The germline CDR1 and CDR2 sequences are SGDLS and YYNGEE. V lost 0 bases to trimming and J lost 0 bases; unmatched junction nucleotides: 4. This entry is derived from a study of blood T cell repertoires in COVID-19. The overall study: The cDNA or gDNA used as material had been derived from T cells, B-cell-depleted T cells, or PBMCs.

Clones were read by immunoSEQ multiplex PCR, and TCRdb kept only the in-frame ones, dropping some. The data contain about 240,000 clones, about nine tenths of them singletons. The chain links TRBV9 to TRBJ2-3; 7 bases are a match to TRBD2. This TCR came from a man between 60 and 75 years old who had recovered from COVID-19. Sequenced input: peripheral blood. CDR3: CASSVGGGPSTDTQYF. The CDR3 DNA reads as TGTGCCAGCAGCGTAGGGGGAGGGCCTAGCACAGATACGCAGTATTTT.